This is a list of T cell receptor beta chains from one sample in a study of T cell repertoires in cytomegalovirus infection. Using its own MiXCR run on the reads, TCRdb lists one record per CDR3 protein. Of around 540,000 distinct CDR3 sequences listed, about 33% are singletons. Antigen specificity for these receptors is unknown. Sequenced here: cultured PBMCs, sampled from culture after CMV antigen stimulation. Receptors originate from a human donor in good health (CMV status not recorded). Some clones in this sample may be carry-over from other donors' samples. Both conserved end residues are part of each CDR3. D genes are given only for firm matches. A row's size may be missing; if present it is once, few, many or a size class.

V gene: TRBV10-3; J gene: TRBJ2-7; D gene: -; clone size: few; CDR3 protein: CAISPGGSSYEQYF; CDR3 DNA: TGTGCCATCAGCCCCGGTGGGAGCTCCTACGAGCAGTACTTC
V gene: TRBV7-2; J gene: TRBJ2-3; D gene: -; clone size: few; CDR3 protein: CASSRDSLGTQYF; CDR3 DNA: TGTGCCAGCAGCCGAGACAGCTTAGGGACGCAGTATTTT
V gene: TRBV5-6; J gene: TRBJ2-2; D gene: -; clone size: -; CDR3 protein: CASSKTRVSGELFF; CDR3 DNA: TGTGCCAGCAGCAAAACGCGAGTTTCCGGGGAGCTGTTTTTT
V gene: TRBV20-1; J gene: TRBJ2-7; D gene: -; clone size: once; CDR3 protein: CSAVGAPKNPYEQYF; CDR3 DNA: TGCAGTGCTGTGGGGGCCCCGAAAAATCCCTACGAGCAGTACTTC
V gene: TRBV7-2; J gene: TRBJ2-7; D gene: -; clone size: many; CDR3 protein: CASRQSGSNYEQYF; CDR3 DNA: TGTGCCAGCAGGCAGAGCGGGTCCAACTACGAGCAGTACTTC
V gene: TRBV11-2; J gene: TRBJ1-2; D gene: TRBD1; clone size: few; CDR3 protein: CASSSIRTGSWGYTF; CDR3 DNA: TGTGCCAGCAGCTCAATCCGGACAGGAAGCTGGGGCTACACCTTC
V gene: TRBV10-1; J gene: TRBJ2-5; D gene: -; clone size: -; CDR3 protein: CASSESGKTQYF; CDR3 DNA: TGCGCCAGCAGTGAGTCCGGAAAGACCCAGTACTTC
V gene: TRBV12-3/TRBV12-4; J gene: TRBJ2-5; D gene: TRBD2; clone size: -; CDR3 protein: CASSLVLREGTQYF; CDR3 DNA: TGTGCCAGCAGTCTCGTTTTGAGGGAGGGGACCCAGTACTTC
V gene: TRBV6-5; J gene: TRBJ2-1; D gene: -; clone size: -; CDR3 protein: CASRPILEGSSYNEQFF; CDR3 DNA: TGTGCCAGCAGACCCATTTTGGAGGGGAGCTCCTACAATGAGCAGTTCTTC
V gene: TRBV28; J gene: TRBJ1-2; D gene: -; clone size: many; CDR3 protein: CASSFLRGGYGYTF; CDR3 DNA: TGTGCCAGCAGTTTCCTCCGGGGTGGATATGGCTACACCTTC
V gene: TRBV7-2; J gene: TRBJ2-2; D gene: TRBD2; clone size: many; CDR3 protein: CASSFMTSAVPGELFF; CDR3 DNA: TGTGCCAGCAGCTTTATGACTAGCGCGGTACCCGGGGAGCTGTTTTTT
V gene: TRBV5-4; J gene: TRBJ2-7; D gene: -; clone size: -; CDR3 protein: CASSLEVAVVYEQYF; CDR3 DNA: TGTGCCAGCAGCTTGGAGGTAGCGGTGGTCTACGAGCAGTACTTC
V gene: TRBV10-3; J gene: TRBJ2-6; D gene: -; clone size: -; CDR3 protein: CAISEGSGANVLTF; CDR3 DNA: TGTGCCATCAGTGAAGGGTCTGGGGCCAACGTCCTGACTTTC
V gene: TRBV20-1; J gene: TRBJ2-6; D gene: -; clone size: -; CDR3 protein: CSAPRTSSGANVLTF; CDR3 DNA: TGCAGTGCTCCGAGAACTAGCTCTGGGGCCAACGTCCTGACTTTC
V gene: TRBV10-3; J gene: TRBJ2-1; D gene: -; clone size: -; CDR3 protein: CAISEPVAYNEQFF; CDR3 DNA: TGTGCCATCAGTGAGCCCGTAGCCTACAATGAGCAGTTCTTC
V gene: TRBV7-2; J gene: TRBJ1-2; D gene: -; clone size: few; CDR3 protein: CASSLGEDYGYTF; CDR3 DNA: TGTGCCAGCAGCTTAGGAGAGGACTATGGCTACACCTTC
V gene: TRBV7-2; J gene: TRBJ1-5; D gene: TRBD1; clone size: few; CDR3 protein: CASSLQGGVQHF; CDR3 DNA: TGTGCCAGCAGCCTCCAGGGGGGTGTCCAGCATTTT
V gene: TRBV7-2; J gene: TRBJ2-1; D gene: -; clone size: few; CDR3 protein: CASSLWVVAGDEQFF; CDR3 DNA: TGTGCCAGCAGCCTATGGGTGGTAGCTGGGGATGAGCAGTTCTTC
V gene: TRBV4-3; J gene: TRBJ1-1; D gene: TRBD1; clone size: few; CDR3 protein: CASSQQTSGGNTEAFF; CDR3 DNA: TGCGCCAGCAGCCAACAAACTTCAGGGGGGAACACTGAAGCTTTCTTT
V gene: TRBV12-3/TRBV12-4; J gene: TRBJ1-5; D gene: -; clone size: few; CDR3 protein: CASRQTWNNQPQHF; CDR3 DNA: TGTGCCAGCCGTCAAACGTGGAACAATCAGCCCCAGCATTTT
V gene: TRBV9; J gene: TRBJ2-3; D gene: -; clone size: -; CDR3 protein: CASSVAGVRTDTQYF; CDR3 DNA: TGTGCCAGCAGCGTAGCAGGGGTGCGCACAGATACGCAGTATTTT
V gene: TRBV7-2; J gene: TRBJ2-1; D gene: TRBD2; clone size: few; CDR3 protein: CASSFFEGGPSYNEQFF; CDR3 DNA: TGTGCCAGCAGCTTTTTTGAGGGAGGGCCCTCCTACAATGAGCAGTTCTTC
V gene: TRBV4-3; J gene: TRBJ2-7; D gene: TRBD2; clone size: few; CDR3 protein: CASSQDAGGYEQYF; CDR3 DNA: TGCGCCAGCAGCCAAGATGCGGGAGGATACGAGCAGTACTTC
V gene: TRBV3-1; J gene: TRBJ1-1; D gene: TRBD1; clone size: -; CDR3 protein: CASSQVTGVTEAFF; CDR3 DNA: TGTGCCAGCAGCCAAGTCACAGGGGTCACTGAAGCTTTCTTT
V gene: TRBV7-9; J gene: TRBJ1-6; D gene: -; clone size: once; CDR3 protein: CASRKGLANSPLHF; CDR3 DNA: TGTGCCAGCAGAAAAGGACTAGCTAATTCACCCCTCCACTTT
V gene: TRBV4-3; J gene: TRBJ2-1; D gene: TRBD2; clone size: -; CDR3 protein: CASSQDELAGVVEQFF; CDR3 DNA: TGCGCCAGCAGCCAAGATGAACTAGCGGGAGTGGTTGAGCAGTTCTTC
V gene: TRBV4-3; J gene: TRBJ2-1; D gene: -; clone size: -; CDR3 protein: CASSHSGGLGGNEQFF; CDR3 DNA: TGCGCCAGCAGCCATTCTGGGGGTCTCGGGGGCAATGAGCAGTTCTTC
V gene: TRBV13; J gene: TRBJ2-2; D gene: -; clone size: -; CDR3 protein: CASSLRGSKIIPGELFF; CDR3 DNA: TGTGCCAGCAGCTTACGGGGAAGCAAGATCATTCCAGGGGAGCTGTTTTTT
V gene: TRBV7-2; J gene: TRBJ2-7; D gene: -; clone size: many; CDR3 protein: CASSYRQEQYF; CDR3 DNA: TGTGCCAGCAGCTACAGGCAGGAGCAGTACTTC
V gene: TRBV19; J gene: TRBJ2-1; D gene: -; clone size: -; CDR3 protein: CASSVKTVGRYNEQFF; CDR3 DNA: TGTGCCAGTAGTGTAAAGACAGTAGGGCGGTACAATGAGCAGTTCTTC
V gene: TRBV19; J gene: TRBJ2-3; D gene: -; clone size: once; CDR3 protein: CASSIVAGTPDTQYF; CDR3 DNA: TGTGCCAGTAGTATAGTGGCAGGGACCCCAGATACGCAGTATTTT
V gene: TRBV5-6; J gene: TRBJ1-4; D gene: -; clone size: -; CDR3 protein: CASTRGLEEKLFF; CDR3 DNA: TGTGCCAGCACGCGGGGGCTTGAGGAAAAACTGTTTTTT
V gene: TRBV7-8; J gene: TRBJ2-1; D gene: -; clone size: -; CDR3 protein: CASSQYPLAPEQFF; CDR3 DNA: TGTGCCAGCAGCCAATACCCCCTAGCCCCTGAGCAGTTCTTC
V gene: TRBV27; J gene: TRBJ2-5; D gene: -; clone size: -; CDR3 protein: CASSFVASLETQYF; CDR3 DNA: TGTGCCAGCAGTTTTGTAGCTTCACTAGAGACCCAGTACTTC
V gene: TRBV7-2; J gene: TRBJ2-2; D gene: -; clone size: -; CDR3 protein: CASSAEGLVTGELFF; CDR3 DNA: TGTGCCAGCAGCGCAGAGGGGTTGGTCACCGGGGAGCTGTTTTTT
V gene: TRBV19; J gene: TRBJ2-4; D gene: TRBD1; clone size: -; CDR3 protein: CASSSGTVNIQYF; CDR3 DNA: TGTGCCAGTAGTTCCGGGACAGTAAACATTCAGTACTTC
V gene: TRBV7-9; J gene: TRBJ1-5; D gene: -; clone size: -; CDR3 protein: CASSPWTDNQPQHF; CDR3 DNA: TGTGCCAGCAGCCCCTGGACCGATAATCAGCCCCAGCATTTT
V gene: TRBV7-6; J gene: TRBJ1-1; D gene: -; clone size: -; CDR3 protein: CASSLGAGGLTEAFF; CDR3 DNA: TGTGCCAGCAGCTTGGGGGCGGGGGGACTCACTGAAGCTTTCTTT
V gene: TRBV4-1; J gene: TRBJ2-7; D gene: -; clone size: few; CDR3 protein: CASRYDTGAYEQYF; CDR3 DNA: TGCGCCAGCAGATACGACACGGGGGCCTACGAGCAGTACTTC
V gene: TRBV28; J gene: TRBJ2-6; D gene: TRBD1; clone size: -; CDR3 protein: CASSLMDRGSGANVLTF; CDR3 DNA: TGTGCCAGCAGTTTAATGGACAGGGGTTCTGGGGCCAACGTCCTGACTTTC
V gene: TRBV12-3/TRBV12-4; J gene: TRBJ2-5; D gene: TRBD2; clone size: -; CDR3 protein: CASSLGGGGQTQYF; CDR3 DNA: TGTGCCAGCAGTTTAGGAGGCGGGGGTCAGACCCAGTACTTC
V gene: TRBV12-3/TRBV12-4; J gene: TRBJ1-2; D gene: TRBD1; clone size: -; CDR3 protein: CASSLEFGDRAYGYTF; CDR3 DNA: TGTGCCAGCAGTTTAGAATTCGGGGACAGGGCCTATGGCTACACCTTC
V gene: TRBV7-2; J gene: TRBJ1-1; D gene: -; clone size: many; CDR3 protein: CASSLTYRTEAFF; CDR3 DNA: TGTGCCAGCAGCTTAACCTATCGGACTGAAGCTTTCTTT
V gene: TRBV6-4; J gene: TRBJ2-3; D gene: -; clone size: -; CDR3 protein: CASSGSSAPGLASTDTQYF; CDR3 DNA: -
V gene: TRBV15; J gene: TRBJ2-2; D gene: -; clone size: few; CDR3 protein: CATSREPRDVELFF; CDR3 DNA: TGTGCCACCAGCAGAGAACCTAGGGACGTAGAGCTGTTTTTT
V gene: TRBV2; J gene: TRBJ1-2; D gene: -; clone size: -; CDR3 protein: CAWGGQYYGYTF; CDR3 DNA: TGTGCCTGGGGAGGACAGTACTATGGCTACACCTTC
V gene: TRBV12-3/TRBV12-4; J gene: TRBJ2-2; D gene: -; clone size: many; CDR3 protein: CASSFPGMNTGELFF; CDR3 DNA: TGTGCCAGCAGTTTCCCAGGGATGAACACCGGGGAGCTGTTTTTT
V gene: TRBV7-9; J gene: TRBJ1-4; D gene: -; clone size: -; CDR3 protein: CASSLDSGPKLFF; CDR3 DNA: TGTGCCAGCAGCTTAGATTCAGGGCCAAAACTGTTTTTT
V gene: TRBV20-1; J gene: TRBJ1-5; D gene: TRBD1; clone size: -; CDR3 protein: CSAGGQLSNQPQQF; CDR3 DNA: TGCAGTGCTGGGGGACAGCTTAGCAATCAGCCCCAGCAGTTT
V gene: TRBV7-8; J gene: TRBJ1-1; D gene: -; clone size: many; CDR3 protein: CASSSGDLFTEAFF; CDR3 DNA: TGTGCCAGCAGCTCAGGGGATCTTTTCACTGAAGCTTTCTTT
V gene: TRBV7-9; J gene: TRBJ1-1; D gene: -; clone size: few; CDR3 protein: CASSPGSGVNTEAFF; CDR3 DNA: TGTGCCAGCAGCCCCGGGTCAGGGGTGAACACTGAAGCTTTCTTT
V gene: TRBV11-2; J gene: TRBJ2-4; D gene: -; clone size: -; CDR3 protein: CASSLTATALAKNIQYF; CDR3 DNA: TGTGCCAGCAGCTTAACTGCCACAGCGCTAGCCAAAAACATTCAGTACTTC
V gene: TRBV7-2; J gene: TRBJ2-5; D gene: -; clone size: few; CDR3 protein: CASSFLGRVREAQYF; CDR3 DNA: TGTGCCAGCAGCTTTCTGGGGCGGGTAAGAGAGGCCCAGTACTTC
V gene: TRBV5-4; J gene: TRBJ1-1; D gene: -; clone size: -; CDR3 protein: CASTLDSTEAFF; CDR3 DNA: TGTGCCAGCACCCTAGACAGCACTGAAGCTTTCTTT
V gene: TRBV28; J gene: TRBJ2-3; D gene: -; clone size: once; CDR3 protein: CASTLGSGARDTQYF; CDR3 DNA: TGTGCCAGCACCTTGGGATCAGGGGCCAGGGATACGCAGTATTTT